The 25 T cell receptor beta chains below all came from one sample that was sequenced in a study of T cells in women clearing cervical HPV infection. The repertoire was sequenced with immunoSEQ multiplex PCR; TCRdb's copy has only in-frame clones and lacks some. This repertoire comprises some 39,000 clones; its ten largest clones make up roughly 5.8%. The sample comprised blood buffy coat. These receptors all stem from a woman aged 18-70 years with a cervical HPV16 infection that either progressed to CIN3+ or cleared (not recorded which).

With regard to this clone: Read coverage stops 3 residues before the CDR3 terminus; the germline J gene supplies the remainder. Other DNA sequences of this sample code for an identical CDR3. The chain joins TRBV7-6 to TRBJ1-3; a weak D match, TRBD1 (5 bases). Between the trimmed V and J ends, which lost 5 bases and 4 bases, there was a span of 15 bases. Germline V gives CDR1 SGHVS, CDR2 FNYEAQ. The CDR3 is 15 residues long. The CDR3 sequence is CASSPRTGRGNTIYF. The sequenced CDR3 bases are TGTGCCAGCAGCCCTCGTACAGGCCGAGGAAACACC.

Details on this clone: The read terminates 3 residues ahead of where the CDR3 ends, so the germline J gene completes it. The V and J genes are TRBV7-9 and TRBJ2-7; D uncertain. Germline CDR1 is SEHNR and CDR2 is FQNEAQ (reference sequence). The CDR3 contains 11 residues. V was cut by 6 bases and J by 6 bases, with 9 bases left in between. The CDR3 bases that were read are TGTGCCAGCAGGACCCCGGGCGAG. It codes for CASRTPGE. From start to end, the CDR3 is CASRTPGEQYF.

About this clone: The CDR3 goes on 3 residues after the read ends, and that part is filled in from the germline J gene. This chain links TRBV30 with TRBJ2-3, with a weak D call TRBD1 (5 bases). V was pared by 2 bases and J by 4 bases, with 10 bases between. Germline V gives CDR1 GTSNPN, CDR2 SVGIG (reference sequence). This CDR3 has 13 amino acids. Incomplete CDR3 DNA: TGTGCCTGGAGTTCCCTCAGGGCAGATACG. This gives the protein CAWSSLRADT. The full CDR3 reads CAWSSLRADTQYF.

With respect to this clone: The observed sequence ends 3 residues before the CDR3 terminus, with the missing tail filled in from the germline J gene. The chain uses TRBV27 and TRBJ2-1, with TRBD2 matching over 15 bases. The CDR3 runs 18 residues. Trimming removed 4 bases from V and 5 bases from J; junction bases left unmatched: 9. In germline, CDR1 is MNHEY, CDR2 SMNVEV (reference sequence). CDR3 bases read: TGTGCCAGCAGTTCTGGACTAGCGGGAGGGCCAGGCCACAATGAG. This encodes CASSSGLAGGPGHNE. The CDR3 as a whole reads CASSSGLAGGPGHNEQFF.

The CDR3 here is CASSRPTGGSSTGELFF. CDR3 DNA (partial): TGCGCCAGCAGCCGCCCGACAGGGGGATCGAGCACCGGGGAG. The gene calls are TRBV4-1 and TRBJ2-2; 9 nucleotides line up with TRBD1. The sequence runs out 3 residues before the end of the CDR3; the remainder is reconstructed from the germline J gene. The germline CDR1 and CDR2 sequences are MGHRA and YSYEKL. The CDR3 consists of 17 residues. Trimming took 4 bases from V and 4 from J; bases not matched to a gene: 10.

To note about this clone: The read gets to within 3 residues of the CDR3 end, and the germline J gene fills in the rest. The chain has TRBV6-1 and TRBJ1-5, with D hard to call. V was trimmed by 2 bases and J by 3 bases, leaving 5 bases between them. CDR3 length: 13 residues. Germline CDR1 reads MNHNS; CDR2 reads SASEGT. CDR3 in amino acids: CASSEQINQPQHF. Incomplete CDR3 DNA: TGTGCCAGCAGTGAACAGATCAATCAGCCC.

The covered CDR3 bases are TGCAGTGCTATAAGAGGCTACGAG. It specifies CSAIRGYE. The full CDR3 reads CSAIRGYEQYF. The chain uses TRBV20-1 and TRBJ2-7, with D unresolved. The read ends 3 residues shy of where the CDR3 ends; the end is completed using the germline J gene. Germline values: CDR1 DFQATT, CDR2 SNEGSKA (reference sequence). Deletions cut 4 bases from V and 3 bases from J, with 7 bases between. The CDR3 spans 11 residues.

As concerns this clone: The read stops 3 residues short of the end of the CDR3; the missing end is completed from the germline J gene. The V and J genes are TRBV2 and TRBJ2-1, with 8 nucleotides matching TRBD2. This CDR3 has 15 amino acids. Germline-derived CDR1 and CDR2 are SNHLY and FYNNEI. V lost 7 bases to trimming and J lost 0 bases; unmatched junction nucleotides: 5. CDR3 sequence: CASTLSGSSYNEQFF. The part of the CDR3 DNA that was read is TGTGCCAGCACTCTGAGCGGGAGCTCCTACAATGAG.

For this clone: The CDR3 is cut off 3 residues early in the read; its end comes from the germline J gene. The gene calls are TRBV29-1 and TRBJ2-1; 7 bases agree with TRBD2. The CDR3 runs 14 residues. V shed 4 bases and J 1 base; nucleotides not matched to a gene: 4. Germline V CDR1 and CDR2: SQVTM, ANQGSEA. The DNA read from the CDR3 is TGCAGCGTTGCATCACTAGCGTCCTACAATGAG. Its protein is CSVASLASYNE. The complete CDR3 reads CSVASLASYNEQFF.

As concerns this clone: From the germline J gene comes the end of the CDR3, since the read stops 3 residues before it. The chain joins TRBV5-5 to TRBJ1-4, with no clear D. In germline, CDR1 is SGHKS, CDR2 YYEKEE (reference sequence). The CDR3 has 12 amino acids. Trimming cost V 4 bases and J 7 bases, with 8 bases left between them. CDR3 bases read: TGTGCCAGCAGCAGAGAGGGTGAAAAA. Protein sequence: CASSREGEK. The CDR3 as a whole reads CASSREGEKLFF.

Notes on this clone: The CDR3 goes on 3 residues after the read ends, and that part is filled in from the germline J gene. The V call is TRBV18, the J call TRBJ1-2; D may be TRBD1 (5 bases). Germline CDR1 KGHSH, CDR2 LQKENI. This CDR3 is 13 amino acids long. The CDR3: CASSPGVSDTYTF. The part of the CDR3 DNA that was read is TGTGCCAGCTCCCCGGGGGTCTCAGATACC.

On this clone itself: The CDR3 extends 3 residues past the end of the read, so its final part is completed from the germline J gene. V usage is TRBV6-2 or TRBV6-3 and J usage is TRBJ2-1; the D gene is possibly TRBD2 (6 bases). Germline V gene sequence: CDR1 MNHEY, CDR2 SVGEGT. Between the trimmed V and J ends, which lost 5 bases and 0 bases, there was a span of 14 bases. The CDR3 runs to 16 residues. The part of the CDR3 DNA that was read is TGTGCCAGCAGTCCTTTAGCGGCTCTCTCCTACAATGAG. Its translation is CASSPLAALSYNE. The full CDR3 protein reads CASSPLAALSYNEQFF.

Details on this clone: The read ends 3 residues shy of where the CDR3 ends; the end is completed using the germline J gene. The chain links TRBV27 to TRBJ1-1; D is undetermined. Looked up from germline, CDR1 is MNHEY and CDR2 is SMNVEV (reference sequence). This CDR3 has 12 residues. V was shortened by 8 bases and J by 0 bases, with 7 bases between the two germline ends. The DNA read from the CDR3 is TGTGCCAGCGGTACGGTGAACACTGAA. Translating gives CASGTVNTE. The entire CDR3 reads CASGTVNTEAFF.

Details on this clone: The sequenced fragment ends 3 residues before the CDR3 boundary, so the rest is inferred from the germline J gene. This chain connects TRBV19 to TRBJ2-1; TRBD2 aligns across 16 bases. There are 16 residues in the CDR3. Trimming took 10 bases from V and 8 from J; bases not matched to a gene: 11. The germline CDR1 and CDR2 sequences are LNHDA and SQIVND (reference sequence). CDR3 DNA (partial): TGTGCCACTCAAGGGGGACTAGCGGGAGGGCCCGATGAG. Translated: CATQGGLAGGPDE. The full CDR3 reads CATQGGLAGGPDEQFF.

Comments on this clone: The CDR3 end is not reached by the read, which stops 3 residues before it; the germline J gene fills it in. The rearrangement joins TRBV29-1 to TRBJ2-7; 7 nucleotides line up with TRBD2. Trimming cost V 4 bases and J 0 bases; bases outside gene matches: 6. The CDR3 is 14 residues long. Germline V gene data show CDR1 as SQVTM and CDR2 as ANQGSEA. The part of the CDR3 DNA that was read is TGCAGCGTTGCATTGCGGGACTACTCCTACGAG. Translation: CSVALRDYSYE. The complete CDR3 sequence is CSVALRDYSYEQYF.

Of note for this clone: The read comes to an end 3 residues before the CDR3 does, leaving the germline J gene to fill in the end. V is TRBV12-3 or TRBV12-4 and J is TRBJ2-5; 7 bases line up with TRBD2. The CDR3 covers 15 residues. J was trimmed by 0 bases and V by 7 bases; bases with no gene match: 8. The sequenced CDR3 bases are TGTGCCAGCACCTTCGGGCTAGCGGACCAAGAGACC. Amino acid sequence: CASTFGLADQET. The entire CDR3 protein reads CASTFGLADQETQYF.

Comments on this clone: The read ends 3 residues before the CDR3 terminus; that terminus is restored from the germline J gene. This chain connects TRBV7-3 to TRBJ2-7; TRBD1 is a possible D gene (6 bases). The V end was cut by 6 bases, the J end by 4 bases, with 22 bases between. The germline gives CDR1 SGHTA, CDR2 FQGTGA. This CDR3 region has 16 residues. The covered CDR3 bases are TGTGCCAGCAGTTTAGACGGTCCCCAAGGGGGTTACGAG. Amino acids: CASSLDGPQGGYE. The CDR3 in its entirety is CASSLDGPQGGYEQYF.

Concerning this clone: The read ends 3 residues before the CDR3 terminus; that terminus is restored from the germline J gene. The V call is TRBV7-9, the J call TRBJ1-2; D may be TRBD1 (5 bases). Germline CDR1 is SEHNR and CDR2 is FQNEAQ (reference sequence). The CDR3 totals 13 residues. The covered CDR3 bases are TGTGCCAGCAGCTCAGCACTGCCGGGGGAC. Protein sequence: CASSSALPGD. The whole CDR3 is CASSSALPGDYTF.

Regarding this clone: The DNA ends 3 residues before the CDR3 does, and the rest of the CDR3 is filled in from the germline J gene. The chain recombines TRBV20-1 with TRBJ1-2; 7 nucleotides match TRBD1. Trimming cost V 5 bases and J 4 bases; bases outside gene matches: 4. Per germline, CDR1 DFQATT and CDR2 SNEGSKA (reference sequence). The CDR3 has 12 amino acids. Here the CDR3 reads CSARGQLYGYTF. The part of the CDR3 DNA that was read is TGCAGTGCTCGGGGACAGCTCTATGGC.

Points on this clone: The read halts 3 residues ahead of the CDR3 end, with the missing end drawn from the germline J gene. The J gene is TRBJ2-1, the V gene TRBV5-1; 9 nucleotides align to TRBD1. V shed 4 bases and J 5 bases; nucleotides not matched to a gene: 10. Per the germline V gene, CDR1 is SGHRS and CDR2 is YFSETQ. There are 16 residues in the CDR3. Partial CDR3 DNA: TGCGCCAGCAGCCAACTGACAGGGGGTAAGAACAATGAG. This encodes CASSQLTGGKNNE. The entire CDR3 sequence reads CASSQLTGGKNNEQFF.

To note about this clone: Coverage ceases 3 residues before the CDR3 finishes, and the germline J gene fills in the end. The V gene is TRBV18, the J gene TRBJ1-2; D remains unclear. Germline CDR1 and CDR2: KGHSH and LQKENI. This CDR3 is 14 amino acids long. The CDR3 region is CASSPPSIYYDYTF. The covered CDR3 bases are TGTGCCAGCTCACCGCCGAGTATATACTACGAC.

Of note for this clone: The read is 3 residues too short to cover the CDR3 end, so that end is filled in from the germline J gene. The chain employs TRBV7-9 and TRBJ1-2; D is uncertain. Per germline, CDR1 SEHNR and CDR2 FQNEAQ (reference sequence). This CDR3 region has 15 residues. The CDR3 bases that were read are TGTGCCAGCAGCTCGAGGACTAGCGCGGGCGACGAC. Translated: CASSSRTSAGDD. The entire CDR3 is CASSSRTSAGDDYTF.

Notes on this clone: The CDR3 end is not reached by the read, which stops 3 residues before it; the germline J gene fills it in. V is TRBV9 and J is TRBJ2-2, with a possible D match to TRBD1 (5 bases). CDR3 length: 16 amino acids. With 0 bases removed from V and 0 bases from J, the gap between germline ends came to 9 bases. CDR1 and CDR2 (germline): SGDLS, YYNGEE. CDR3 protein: CASSVERGPNTGELFF. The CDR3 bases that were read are TGTGCCAGCAGCGTAGAAAGGGGTCCGAACACCGGGGAG. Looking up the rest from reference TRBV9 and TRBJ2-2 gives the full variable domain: DSGVTQTPKHLITATGQRVTLRCSPRSGDLSVYWYQQSLDQGLQFLIQYYNGEERAKGNILERFSAQQFPDLHSELNLSSLELGDSALYFCASSVERGPNTGELFFGEGSRLTVL.

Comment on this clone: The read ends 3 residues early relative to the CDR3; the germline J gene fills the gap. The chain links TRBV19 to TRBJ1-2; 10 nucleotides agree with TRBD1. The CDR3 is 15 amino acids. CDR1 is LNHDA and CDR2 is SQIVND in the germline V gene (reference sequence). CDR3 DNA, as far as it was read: TGTGCCAGTAAGTTGAGGGGACAGGGGTTGCATGAC. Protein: CASKLRGQGLHD. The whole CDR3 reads CASKLRGQGLHDYTF.

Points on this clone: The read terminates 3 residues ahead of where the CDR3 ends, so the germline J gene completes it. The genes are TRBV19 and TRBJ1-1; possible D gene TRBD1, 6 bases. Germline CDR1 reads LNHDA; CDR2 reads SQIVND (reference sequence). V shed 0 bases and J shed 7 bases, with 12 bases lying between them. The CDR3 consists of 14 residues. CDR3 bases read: TGTGCCAGTAGTATAGATGGGGACATTAATGAA. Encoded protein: CASSIDGDINE. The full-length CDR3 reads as CASSIDGDINEAFF.